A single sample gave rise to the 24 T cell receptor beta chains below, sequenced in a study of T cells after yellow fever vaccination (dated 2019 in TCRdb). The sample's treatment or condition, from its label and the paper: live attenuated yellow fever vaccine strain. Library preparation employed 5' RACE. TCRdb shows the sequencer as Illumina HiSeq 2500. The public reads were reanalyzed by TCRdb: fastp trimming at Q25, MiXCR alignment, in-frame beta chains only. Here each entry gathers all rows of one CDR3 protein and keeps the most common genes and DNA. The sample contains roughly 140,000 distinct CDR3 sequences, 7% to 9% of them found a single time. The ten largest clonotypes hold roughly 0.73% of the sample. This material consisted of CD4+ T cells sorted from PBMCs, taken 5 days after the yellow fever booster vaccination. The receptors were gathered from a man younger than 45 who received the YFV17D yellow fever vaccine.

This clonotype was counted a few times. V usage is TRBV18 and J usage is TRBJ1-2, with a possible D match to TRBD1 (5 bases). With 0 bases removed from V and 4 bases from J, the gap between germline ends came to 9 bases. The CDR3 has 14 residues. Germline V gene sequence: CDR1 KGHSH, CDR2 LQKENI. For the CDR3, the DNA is TGTGCCAGCTCACCACCGGGGGGTATCTATGGCTACACCTTC. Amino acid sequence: CASSPPGGIYGYTF.

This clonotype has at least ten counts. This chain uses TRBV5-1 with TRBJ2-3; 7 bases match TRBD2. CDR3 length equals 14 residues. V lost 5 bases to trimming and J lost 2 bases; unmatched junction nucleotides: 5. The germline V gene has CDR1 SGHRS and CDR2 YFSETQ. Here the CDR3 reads CASRRESPTDTQYF. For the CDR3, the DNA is TGCGCCAGCAGGCGGGAGAGCCCCACAGATACGCAGTATTTT.

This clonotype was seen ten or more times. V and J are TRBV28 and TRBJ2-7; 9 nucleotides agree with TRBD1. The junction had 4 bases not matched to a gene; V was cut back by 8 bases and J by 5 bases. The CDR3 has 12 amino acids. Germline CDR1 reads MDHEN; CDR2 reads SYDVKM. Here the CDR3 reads CASGQGRNEQYF. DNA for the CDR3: TGTGCCAGCGGACAGGGGAGGAACGAGCAGTACTTC.

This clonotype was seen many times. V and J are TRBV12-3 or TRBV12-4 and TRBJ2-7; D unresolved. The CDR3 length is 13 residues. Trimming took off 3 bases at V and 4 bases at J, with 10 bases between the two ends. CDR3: CASSFQVGYEQYF. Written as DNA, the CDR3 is TGTGCCAGCAGTTTTCAAGTGGGATACGAGCAGTACTTC.

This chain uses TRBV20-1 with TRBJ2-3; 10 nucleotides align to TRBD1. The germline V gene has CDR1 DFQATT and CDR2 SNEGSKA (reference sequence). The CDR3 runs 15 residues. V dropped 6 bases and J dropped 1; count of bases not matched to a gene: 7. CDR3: CSATQGTGGTDTQYF. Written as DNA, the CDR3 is TGCAGTGCAACCCAAGGGACAGGGGGCACAGATACGCAGTATTTT.

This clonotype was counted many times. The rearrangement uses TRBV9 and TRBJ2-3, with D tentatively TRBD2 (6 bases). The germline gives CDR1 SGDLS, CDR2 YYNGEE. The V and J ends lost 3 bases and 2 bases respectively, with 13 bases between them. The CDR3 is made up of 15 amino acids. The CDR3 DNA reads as TGTGCCAGCAGCGCCCTCGGGACTCCCACAGATACGCAGTATTTT. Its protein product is CASSALGTPTDTQYF.

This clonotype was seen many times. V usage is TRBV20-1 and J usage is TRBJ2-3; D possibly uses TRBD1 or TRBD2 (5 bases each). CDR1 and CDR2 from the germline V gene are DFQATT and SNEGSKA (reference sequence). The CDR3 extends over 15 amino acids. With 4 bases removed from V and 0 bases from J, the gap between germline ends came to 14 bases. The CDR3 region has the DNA TGCAGTGCTAACCTCCGGGACCGTAGCACAGATACGCAGTATTTT. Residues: CSANLRDRSTDTQYF.

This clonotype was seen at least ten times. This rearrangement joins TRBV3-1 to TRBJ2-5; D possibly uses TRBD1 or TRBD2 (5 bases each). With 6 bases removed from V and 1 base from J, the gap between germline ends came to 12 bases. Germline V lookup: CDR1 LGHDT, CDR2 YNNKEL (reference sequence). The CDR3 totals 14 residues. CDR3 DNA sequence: TGTGCCAGCAGGCACGGGGCGGCCCAAGAGACCCAGTACTTC. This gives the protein CASRHGAAQETQYF.

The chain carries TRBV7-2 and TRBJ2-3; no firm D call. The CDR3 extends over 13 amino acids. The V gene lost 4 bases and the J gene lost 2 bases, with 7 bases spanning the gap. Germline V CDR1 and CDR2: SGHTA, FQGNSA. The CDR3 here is CASSSYLTDTQYF. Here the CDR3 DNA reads TGTGCCAGCAGCTCTTACCTCACAGATACGCAGTATTTT.

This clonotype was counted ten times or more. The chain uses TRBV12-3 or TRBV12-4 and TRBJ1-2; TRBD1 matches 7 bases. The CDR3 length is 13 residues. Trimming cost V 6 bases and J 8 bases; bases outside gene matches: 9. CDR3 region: CASSTDRVGGYTF. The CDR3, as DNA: TGTGCCAGCAGCACCGACAGGGTAGGAGGCTACACCTTC.

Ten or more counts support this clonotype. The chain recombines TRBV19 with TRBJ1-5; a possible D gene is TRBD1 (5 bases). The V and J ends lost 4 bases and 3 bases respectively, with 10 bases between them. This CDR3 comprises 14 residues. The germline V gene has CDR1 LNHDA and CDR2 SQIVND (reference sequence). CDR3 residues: CASSRRQFNQPQHF. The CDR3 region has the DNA TGTGCCAGTAGTAGACGACAGTTCAATCAGCCCCAGCATTTT.

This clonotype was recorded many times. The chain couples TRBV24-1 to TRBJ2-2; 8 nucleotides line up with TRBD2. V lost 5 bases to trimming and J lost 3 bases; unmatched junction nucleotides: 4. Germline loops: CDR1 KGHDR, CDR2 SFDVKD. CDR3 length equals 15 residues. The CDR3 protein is CATSAGGAHTGELFF. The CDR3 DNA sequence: TGTGCCACCAGTGCGGGAGGGGCCCACACCGGGGAGCTGTTTTTT.

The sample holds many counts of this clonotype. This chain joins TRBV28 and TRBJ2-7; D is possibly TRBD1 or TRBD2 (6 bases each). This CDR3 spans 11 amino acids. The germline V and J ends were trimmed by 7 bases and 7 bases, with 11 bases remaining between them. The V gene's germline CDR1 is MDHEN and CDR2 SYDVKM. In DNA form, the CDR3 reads TGTGCCAGCACTCAGGGGAGGGAGCAGTACTTC. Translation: CASTQGREQYF.

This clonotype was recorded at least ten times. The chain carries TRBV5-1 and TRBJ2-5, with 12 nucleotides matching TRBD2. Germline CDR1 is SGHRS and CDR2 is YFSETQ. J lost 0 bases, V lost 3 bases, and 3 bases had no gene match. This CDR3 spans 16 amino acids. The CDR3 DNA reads TGCGCCAGCAGCTGGAGACTAGCGGGAGACCAAGAGACCCAGTACTTC. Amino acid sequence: CASSWRLAGDQETQYF.

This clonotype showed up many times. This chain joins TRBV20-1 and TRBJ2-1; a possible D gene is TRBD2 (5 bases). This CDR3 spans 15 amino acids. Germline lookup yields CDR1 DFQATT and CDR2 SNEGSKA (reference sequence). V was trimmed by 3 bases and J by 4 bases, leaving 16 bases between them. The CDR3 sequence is CSASKDPAAYNEQFF. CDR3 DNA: TGCAGTGCTAGTAAAGACCCAGCGGCTTACAATGAGCAGTTCTTC.

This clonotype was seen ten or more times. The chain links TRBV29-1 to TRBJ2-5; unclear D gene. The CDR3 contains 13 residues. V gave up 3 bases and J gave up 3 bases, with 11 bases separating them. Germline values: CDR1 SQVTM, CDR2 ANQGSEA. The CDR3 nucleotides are TGCAGCGTTGAGAACGTAAGGAAAGAGACCCAGTACTTC. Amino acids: CSVENVRKETQYF.

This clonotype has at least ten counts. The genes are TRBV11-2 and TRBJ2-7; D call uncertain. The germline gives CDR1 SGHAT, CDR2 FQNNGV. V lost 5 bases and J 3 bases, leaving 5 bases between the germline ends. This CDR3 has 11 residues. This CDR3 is CASSPFYEQYF. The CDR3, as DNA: TGTGCCAGCAGCCCGTTCTACGAGCAGTACTTC. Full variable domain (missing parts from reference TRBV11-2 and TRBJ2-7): EAGVAQSPRYKIIEKRQSVAFWCNPISGHATLYWYQQILGQGPKLLIQFQNNGVVDDSQLPKDRFSAERLKGVDSTLKIQPAKLEDSAVYLCASSPFYEQYFGPGTRLTVT.

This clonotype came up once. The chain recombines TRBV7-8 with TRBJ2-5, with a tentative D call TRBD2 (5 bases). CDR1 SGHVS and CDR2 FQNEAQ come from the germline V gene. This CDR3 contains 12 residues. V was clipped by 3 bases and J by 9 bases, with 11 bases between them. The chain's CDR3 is CASSFPHGAQYF. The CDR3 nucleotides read TGTGCCAGCAGCTTTCCCCACGGGGCCCAGTACTTC.

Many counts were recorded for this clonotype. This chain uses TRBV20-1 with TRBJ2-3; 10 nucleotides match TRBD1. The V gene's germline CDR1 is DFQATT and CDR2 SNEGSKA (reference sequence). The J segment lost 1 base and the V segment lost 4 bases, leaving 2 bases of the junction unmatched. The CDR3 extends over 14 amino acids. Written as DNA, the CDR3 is TGCAGTGCTATCGGGACAGGGGGCACAGATACGCAGTATTTT. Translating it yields CSAIGTGGTDTQYF.

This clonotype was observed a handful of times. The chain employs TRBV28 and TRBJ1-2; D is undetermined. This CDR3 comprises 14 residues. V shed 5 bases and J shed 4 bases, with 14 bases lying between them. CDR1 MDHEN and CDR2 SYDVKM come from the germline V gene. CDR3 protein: CASSPPARLYGYTF. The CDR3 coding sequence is TGTGCCAGCAGTCCCCCGGCACGGCTCTATGGCTACACCTTC.

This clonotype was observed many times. DNA for the CDR3: TGTGCCAGCATGGCGGGACCAGCTCCCTCCCCTGAAGCTTTCTTT. This codes for CASMAGPAPSPEAFF. The chain couples TRBV12-3 or TRBV12-4 to TRBJ1-1, with a possible D match to TRBD1 (5 bases). Trimming removed 7 bases at V and 6 bases at J, with 21 bases between. This CDR3 region has 15 residues.

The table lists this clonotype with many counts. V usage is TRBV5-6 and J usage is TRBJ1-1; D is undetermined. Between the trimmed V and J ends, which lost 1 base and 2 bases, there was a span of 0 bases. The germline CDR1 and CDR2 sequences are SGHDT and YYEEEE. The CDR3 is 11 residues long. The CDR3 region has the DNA TGTGCCAGCAGCTTGAACACTGAAGCTTTCTTT. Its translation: CASSLNTEAFF.

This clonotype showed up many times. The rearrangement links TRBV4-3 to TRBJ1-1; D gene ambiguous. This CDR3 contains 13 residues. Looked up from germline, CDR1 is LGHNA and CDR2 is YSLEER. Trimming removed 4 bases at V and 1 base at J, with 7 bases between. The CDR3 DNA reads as TGCGCCAGCAGCCCCAGCCCGAACACTGAAGCTTTCTTT. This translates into CASSPSPNTEAFF.

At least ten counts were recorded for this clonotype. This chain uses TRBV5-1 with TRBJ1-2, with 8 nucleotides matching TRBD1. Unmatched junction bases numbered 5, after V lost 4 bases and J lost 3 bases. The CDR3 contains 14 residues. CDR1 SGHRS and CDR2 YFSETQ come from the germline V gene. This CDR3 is CASSRGQVDYGYTF. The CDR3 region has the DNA TGCGCCAGCAGCCGGGGACAGGTGGACTATGGCTACACCTTC.